The subject of this entry is one T cell receptor beta chain. Its specificity is unknown. Germline V CDR1 and CDR2: MRHNA, SNTAGT. Losses at the gene ends were 5 bases for V and 6 bases for J; bases not matched to a gene: 2. The CDR3 is 14 amino acids. Using immunoSEQ multiplex PCR, the repertoire was profiled, and TCRdb retains in-frame clones only, with some absent. Among tens of thousands of clones listed, over 75% were seen once. The data were taken from a study of a mutant IDH1 vaccine in newly diagnosed glioma. Study at large: First vaccine doses came 4-6 weeks after radiotherapy alone, or with temozolomide cycles.

Time point given: week 23, last vaccination. Each vaccine dose was 300 ug of mutant IDH1 20-mer peptide, with topical imiquimod. Study observations and caveats: Most patients, 93.3%, showed vaccine-induced immune responses.

The sequencing used PBMCs, collected from a glioma patient whose treatment included an IDH1 peptide vaccine. The source is a man younger than 35 with glioma. J is TRBJ2-1 and V is TRBV6-4; 12 nucleotides align to TRBD1. Here the CDR3 DNA reads TGTGCCAGCAGTCCGGGACAGGGGGCCAATGAGCAGTTCTTC. Its translation: CASSPGQGANEQFF.